Each of the 5 T cell receptor beta chains below was sequenced from the same sample in a study of CD8+CD57+ T cells in acquired aplastic anemia. Patients sequenced had flow cytometry evidence of CD8+CD57+ cell expansion. Profiling that covered TCR beta VDJ and CDR3 relied on genomic DNA as its template. TCRdb re-derived calls from the reads in MiXCR, one entry per CDR3 protein. Among a few hundred thousand distinct CDR3 sequences listed, 40% to 60% were seen once. Sample: sorted CD4+, CD8+, or CD8+CD57+ T cells (not recorded which) from PBMCs. The receptors were gathered from a human donor with aplastic anemia.

There are many counts of this clonotype. V gene TRBV12-3 or TRBV12-4 combines with J gene TRBJ1-5; D call uncertain. Trimming removed 2 bases from V and 0 bases from J, with 5 bases in between. The CDR3 is 14 amino acids. Written as DNA, the CDR3 is TGTGCCAGCAGTTTAACGGATAGCAATCAGCCCCAGCATTTT. This encodes CASSLTDSNQPQHF.

This clonotype came up many times. The CDR3 loop reads CASSPGPSTDTQYF. The CDR3 bases are TGTGCCAGTTCGCCAGGCCCTAGCACAGATACGCAGTATTTT. The J gene is TRBJ2-3, the V gene TRBV19, with D unresolved. Trimming took off 8 bases at V and 0 bases at J, with 12 bases between the two ends. Germline V lookup: CDR1 LNHDA, CDR2 SQIVND (reference sequence). The CDR3 is 14 amino acids.

This clonotype was found many times. The chain is built from TRBV5-1 and TRBJ2-3; either TRBD1 or TRBD2 may supply D (6 bases each). This CDR3 spans 15 amino acids. The germline V gene encodes CDR1 SGHRS and CDR2 YFSETQ. Trimming shortened V by 5 bases and J by 0 bases, and 13 bases separated the two germline ends. For the CDR3, the DNA is TGCGCCAGCAGTCCCCGGGGGCCTAGCACAGATACGCAGTATTTT. It yields the protein CASSPRGPSTDTQYF.

This clonotype was seen at least ten times. The chain recombines TRBV15 with TRBJ2-7; D is undetermined. In germline, CDR1 is LNHNV, CDR2 YYDKDF (reference sequence). The CDR3 totals 13 residues. The ends were cut back, 1 base at V and 4 bases at J, with 8 bases in the middle. The CDR3 nucleotides are TGTGCCACCAGCAGAGGCCGGGTTTACGAGCAGTACTTC. Protein: CATSRGRVYEQYF.

The chain carries TRBV7-3 and TRBJ1-2; a possible D gene is TRBD1 (5 bases). The CDR3 is 16 amino acids. In germline, CDR1 is SGHTA, CDR2 FQGTGA. The V gene lost 5 bases and the J gene lost 0 bases, with 16 bases spanning the gap. The CDR3: CASSAGPGGANYGYTF. CDR3 in DNA: TGTGCCAGCAGCGCCGGGCCCGGGGGGGCTAACTATGGCTACACCTTC.